The 31 T cell receptor beta chains below come from one sample, sequenced in a study of CD8+ T cells in alopecia areata (dated by TCRdb to the late 2010s). Libraries came from the immunoSEQ multiplex PCR assay. RNA was extracted from all samples and reverse transcribed into cDNA, which served as template for TCR sequencing. What TCRdb holds here is the immuneACCESS table cut down to in-frame rearrangements. Part of the clones is not present; checked against another copy, under half of the missing clones reflect an unresolved V gene, and the others are unexplained. The sample table contains roughly 150,000 clones; only one count was recorded for approximately 50% of them. Approximately 7% of the sample comes from the top ten. The source material was CD4+ T cells sorted from blood. The receptors originated from a human donor with alopecia areata.

Only one count was recorded for this clone. The chain links TRBV29-1 to TRBJ2-5; 7 bases map to TRBD1. V lost 5 bases, J lost 2 bases, and 11 bases stayed unmatched. CDR1 SQVTM and CDR2 ANQGSEA come from the germline V gene. This CDR3 spans 15 amino acids. CDR3 DNA: TGCAGCGTTCCCCCCACAGGGGTAAGGCAAGAGACCCAGTACTTC. This sequence encodes CSVPPTGVRQETQYF.

Comments on this clone: Other DNA sequences in this sample translate to the same CDR3. This chain joins TRBV29-1 and TRBJ1-5; D not resolved. Trimming removed 4 bases at V and 2 bases at J, with 3 bases between. Germline values: CDR1 SQVTM, CDR2 ANQGSEA. CDR3 length: 11 residues. The CDR3 loop is CSVGGNQPQHF. DNA of the CDR3: TGCAGCGTTGGGGGCAATCAGCCCCAGCATTTT.

This clone was seen a handful of times. This chain joins TRBV19 and TRBJ1-5, with D possibly being TRBD1 (6 bases). Trimming shortened V by 7 bases and J by 5 bases, and 9 bases separated the two germline ends. This CDR3 has 12 residues. The germline CDR1 and CDR2 sequences are LNHDA and SQIVND (reference sequence). The CDR3 is CASTTGYQPQHF. The DNA of the CDR3 is TGTGCCAGTACGACAGGCTATCAGCCCCAGCATTTT. Full variable domain (outside the CDR3, taken from reference TRBV19 and TRBJ1-5): DGGITQSPKYLFRKEGQNVTLSCEQNLNHDAMYWYRQDPGQGLRLIYYSQIVNDFQKGDIAEGYSVSREKKESFPLTVTSAQKNPTAFYLCASTTGYQPQHFGDGTRLSIL.

This rearrangement joins TRBV7-2 to TRBJ2-7, with D uncertain. There are 13 residues in the CDR3. The V end lost 2 bases, the J end lost 6 bases, and 11 bases lay between the germline ends. CDR1 is SGHTA and CDR2 is FQGNSA in the germline V gene. The CDR3 DNA sequence: TGTGCCAGCAGCTTACGACCGACCCGCGAGCAGTACTTC. Its translation is CASSLRPTREQYF.

This clone was detected only a few times. J is TRBJ1-1 and V is TRBV30; D remains ambiguous. Germline V gene lookup returns CDR1 GTSNPN and CDR2 SVGIG (reference sequence). Deletions cut 8 bases from V and 3 bases from J, with 16 bases between. CDR3 length equals 13 residues. DNA of the CDR3: TGTGCCCATGCCGACGGGAGTCACACTGAAGCTTTCTTT. Translating it yields CAHADGSHTEAFF.

The chain has TRBV5-1 and TRBJ2-3, with 11 bases matching TRBD2. Germline values: CDR1 SGHRS, CDR2 YFSETQ. V trimming: 2 bases; J trimming: 5 bases; junction bases outside the gene matches: 7. CDR3 length: 16 amino acids. The CDR3 loop is CASSFFSGRALDTQYF. DNA for the CDR3: TGCGCCAGCAGCTTCTTTAGCGGGAGGGCGTTAGATACGCAGTATTTT.

The sample holds a few counts of this clone. J is TRBJ2-5 and V is TRBV29-1; D may correspond to TRBD1 or TRBD2 (5 bases each). V lost 4 bases to trimming and J lost 5 bases, with 14 bases between them. Germline V lookup: CDR1 SQVTM, CDR2 ANQGSEA. The CDR3 spans 13 residues. The CDR3 region is CSVGFGAPETQYF. Here the CDR3 DNA reads TGCAGCGTTGGATTCGGGGCCCCGGAGACCCAGTACTTC. Drawing the rest from reference TRBV29-1 and TRBJ2-5, the complete variable domain is SAVISQKPSRDICQRGTSLTIQCQVDSQVTMMFWYRQQPGQSLTLIATANQGSEATYESGFVIDKFPISRPNLTFSTLTVSNMSPEDSSIYLCSVGFGAPETQYFGPGTRLLVL.

On this clone: Other DNA variants within this sample encode the same CDR3. This chain connects TRBV30 to TRBJ2-1, with D hard to call. CDR1 is GTSNPN, CDR2 SVGIG, per germline (reference sequence). The germline V and J ends were trimmed by 1 base and 3 bases, with 1 base remaining between them. The CDR3 spans 11 residues. CDR3 nucleotide sequence: TGTGCCTGGAGTGGCTACAATGAGCAGTTCTTC. Its protein product is CAWSGYNEQFF.

V is TRBV5-1 and J is TRBJ2-2; 9 positions match TRBD2. V was clipped by 6 bases and J by 5 bases; unmatched bases: 8. Germline CDR1 SGHRS, CDR2 YFSETQ. CDR3 length: 15 amino acids. This CDR3 reads CASIELAGQTGELFF. DNA of the CDR3: TGCGCCAGCATCGAACTAGCGGGTCAGACCGGGGAGCTGTTTTTT.

The rearrangement links TRBV30 to TRBJ2-1; 14 bases align to TRBD2. J gave up 4 bases and V 1 base, and 3 bases lay outside the gene matches. Germline V gives CDR1 GTSNPN, CDR2 SVGIG (reference sequence). The CDR3 runs to 16 residues. DNA for the CDR3: TGTGCCTGGAGTGCCGGGACTAGCGGGGGTTACAATGAGCAGTTCTTC. Its protein product is CAWSAGTSGGYNEQFF.

The J gene is TRBJ2-3, the V gene TRBV4-2; 12 bases match TRBD2. Germline V gene sequence: CDR1 LGHNA, CDR2 YNFKEQ. CDR3 size: 18 residues. V dropped 1 base and J dropped 2; count of bases not matched to a gene: 7. The CDR3: CASSQGLAGEAVTDTQYF. CDR3 bases: TGTGCCAGCAGCCAAGGACTAGCGGGAGAAGCGGTCACAGATACGCAGTATTTT.

V is TRBV5-1 and J is TRBJ1-1; 7 nucleotides agree with TRBD1. The CDR3 is 17 amino acids. Looked up from germline, CDR1 is SGHRS and CDR2 is YFSETQ. With V trimmed by 1 base and J by 0 bases, 9 bases remained unmatched. Written as DNA, the CDR3 is TGCGCCAGCAGCTTGATGGCAGGGGGGTCCATGAACACTGAAGCTTTCTTT. Its protein product is CASSLMAGGSMNTEAFF.

The chain recombines TRBV5-1 with TRBJ2-1; possible D gene TRBD1, 6 bases. This CDR3 has 16 residues. Trimming removed 4 bases from V and 2 bases from J, with 16 bases in between. Germline V CDR1 and CDR2: SGHRS, YFSETQ. CDR3 DNA: TGCGCCAGCAGCAAGACAGGAGAACCCGCCTACAATGAGCAGTTCTTC. Translating gives CASSKTGEPAYNEQFF.

The rearrangement joins TRBV30 to TRBJ2-7, with D perhaps matching TRBD2 (6 bases). Germline V gene lookup returns CDR1 GTSNPN and CDR2 SVGIG (reference sequence). V gave up 1 base and J gave up 0 bases, with 7 bases separating them. This CDR3 is 13 amino acids long. CDR3 DNA: TGTGCCTGGAGTGCGGGAGCCTCCTACGAGCAGTACTTC. This codes for CAWSAGASYEQYF.

V usage is TRBV19 and J usage is TRBJ2-1; D is possibly TRBD1 (5 bases). Looked up from germline, CDR1 is LNHDA and CDR2 is SQIVND (reference sequence). Trimming removed 9 bases at V and 10 bases at J, with 7 bases between. The CDR3 runs to 9 residues. This CDR3 is CASHREQFF. CDR3 bases: TGTGCCAGCCACAGGGAGCAGTTCTTC.

The chain recombines TRBV5-1 with TRBJ2-3; 9 bases are shared with TRBD2. The CDR3 has 15 residues. In germline, CDR1 is SGHRS, CDR2 YFSETQ. V lost 5 bases and J lost 0; bases outside the gene matches: 4. The CDR3 sequence is CASSGTSMSTDTQYF. The DNA for the CDR3 is TGCGCCAGCAGTGGGACTAGCATGAGCACAGATACGCAGTATTTT.

The chain joins TRBV5-4 to TRBJ2-7, with D maybe TRBD2 (5 bases). Germline CDR1 SGHNT, CDR2 YYREEE (reference sequence). The V end lost 0 bases, the J end lost 4 bases, and 11 bases lay between the germline ends. The CDR3 contains 14 residues. This CDR3 reads CASSLGGRLYEQYF. The DNA for the CDR3 is TGTGCCAGCAGCTTGGGTGGGAGACTTTACGAGCAGTACTTC.

This clone was counted only a few times. The V gene is TRBV29-1, the J gene TRBJ2-1, with 7 bases matching TRBD2. Germline lookup yields CDR1 SQVTM and CDR2 ANQGSEA. The length of the CDR3 is 14 residues. V trimming: 4 bases; J trimming: 4 bases; junction bases outside the gene matches: 7. The CDR3 loop reads CSVGPGLPYNEQFF. DNA of the CDR3: TGCAGCGTTGGACCGGGACTACCGTACAATGAGCAGTTCTTC.

The chain joins TRBV5-1 to TRBJ2-7, with D possibly called TRBD1 or TRBD2 (5 bases each). Germline V gene data show CDR1 as SGHRS and CDR2 as YFSETQ. This CDR3 has 12 amino acids. Trimming removed 4 bases at V and 3 bases at J, with 8 bases between. This CDR3 reads CASSRDDYEQYF. The DNA for the CDR3 is TGCGCCAGCAGCCGGGACGACTACGAGCAGTACTTC.

The chain employs TRBV28 and TRBJ1-2, with unresolved D. Deletions cut 3 bases from V and 3 bases from J, with 8 bases between. The CDR3 sequence is 13 residues long. In germline, CDR1 is MDHEN, CDR2 SYDVKM. CDR3 sequence: CASSLRTYYGYTF. CDR3 coding DNA: TGTGCCAGCAGTTTGCGGACCTACTATGGCTACACCTTC.

V usage is TRBV4-1 and J usage is TRBJ2-5; D might be TRBD1 or TRBD2, each matching 5 bases. There are 15 residues in the CDR3. With 3 bases removed from V and 4 bases from J, the gap between germline ends came to 15 bases. In germline, CDR1 is MGHRA, CDR2 YSYEKL. CDR3 in DNA: TGCGCCAGCAGCCAGATAGGGACCACGACAGAGACCCAGTACTTC. This sequence encodes CASSQIGTTTETQYF.

V and J are TRBV29-1 and TRBJ2-5; TRBD2 matches at 9 bases. Germline V gene sequence: CDR1 SQVTM, CDR2 ANQGSEA. CDR3 length: 14 amino acids. J lost 4 bases, V lost 3 bases, and 6 bases had no gene match. The CDR3 is CSVESSGILETQYF. CDR3 nucleotides: TGCAGCGTTGAGTCTAGCGGGATCCTAGAGACCCAGTACTTC.

This rearrangement joins TRBV5-1 to TRBJ2-3, with D unclear. V shed 4 bases and J shed 7 bases, with 10 bases lying between them. Germline CDR1 SGHRS, CDR2 YFSETQ. This CDR3 has 12 amino acids. The CDR3 loop is CASSLSAHTQYF. CDR3 bases: TGCGCCAGCAGCCTCTCGGCACATACGCAGTATTTT.

This clone occurred a few times. The chain has TRBV28 and TRBJ2-2; D ambiguous. Germline V lookup: CDR1 MDHEN, CDR2 SYDVKM. Trimming took off 8 bases at V and 1 base at J, with 8 bases between the two ends. The CDR3 has 13 residues. The CDR3 bases are TGTGCCAGCCTTAGGATGAACACCGGGGAGCTGTTTTTT. Translation gives CASLRMNTGELFF.

V gene TRBV28 combines with J gene TRBJ2-3; no definite D call. The CDR3 is made up of 11 amino acids. V lost 4 bases, J lost 10 bases, and 9 bases lay in between. CDR1 and CDR2 from the germline V gene are MDHEN and SYDVKM. The CDR3: CASSSTTAQYF. The CDR3 DNA follows: TGTGCCAGCAGTTCTACCACCGCGCAGTATTTT.

This clone came up a few times. The rearrangement links TRBV29-1 to TRBJ2-2; D may be TRBD1 (5 bases). V was pared by 8 bases and J by 3 bases, with 7 bases between. The CDR3 sequence is 11 residues long. Germline assignment: CDR1 SQVTM and CDR2 ANQGSEA. The CDR3 DNA reads as TGCAGCTTCAGGGACACCGGGGAGCTGTTTTTT. This codes for CSFRDTGELFF.

This clone was recorded once. As DNA, the CDR3 is TGTGCCAGCGGCGTTGGTTACGAGCAGTACTTC. This codes for CASGVGYEQYF. V is TRBV6-1 and J is TRBJ2-7, with D hard to call. Germline V gives CDR1 MNHNS, CDR2 SASEGT. The CDR3 has 11 amino acids. The V and J ends lost 8 bases and 4 bases respectively, with 9 bases between them.

This clone was recorded a few times. The chain employs TRBV4-1 and TRBJ2-5; 7 bases align to TRBD1. The CDR3 is 14 amino acids. CDR1 is MGHRA, CDR2 YSYEKL, per germline. The ends lost 1 base at V and 4 bases at J; junction bases unmatched: 3. The CDR3 loop is CASSQATGRETQYF. CDR3 nucleotide sequence: TGCGCCAGCAGCCAAGCGACAGGGCGAGAGACCCAGTACTTC.

The CDR3 protein is CASSHLADTQYF. CDR3 DNA sequence: TGCGCCAGCAGCCACCTAGCGGATACGCAGTATTTT. The genes are TRBV4-1 and TRBJ2-3; weak D call: TRBD2 (6 bases). Trimming removed 3 bases at V and 6 bases at J, with 7 bases between. This CDR3 contains 12 residues. Germline-derived CDR1 and CDR2 are MGHRA and YSYEKL.

The J gene is TRBJ2-7, the V gene TRBV6-6; no clear D. The CDR3 is 13 residues long. Per germline, CDR1 MNHNY and CDR2 SVGAGI (reference sequence). The V gene lost 6 bases and the J gene lost 3 bases, with 12 bases spanning the gap. The CDR3 here is CASRDHQYYEQYF. In DNA, the CDR3 is TGTGCCAGCAGGGATCACCAGTACTACGAGCAGTACTTC.

The chain carries TRBV28 and TRBJ1-2; D is unresolved. CDR3 length: 11 amino acids. Germline values: CDR1 MDHEN, CDR2 SYDVKM. V was trimmed by 3 bases and J by 6 bases, leaving 5 bases between them. CDR3 in DNA: TGTGCCAGCAGTTTTCGGGATGGCTACACCTTC. It translates to CASSFRDGYTF.